This T cell receptor beta chain was captured by sequencing in a study of T-cell memory formation after mild COVID-19. This CDR3 spans 16 amino acids. Germline V gene sequence: CDR1 SEHNR, CDR2 FQNEAQ (reference sequence). V gave up 5 bases and J gave up 0 bases; unmatched junction bases: 5. TCRdb fed the 5' RACE reads into MiXCR, producing one record per CDR3 protein. The sample has fewer than 50,000 distinct CDR3 sequences, 7.3% seen once; the top ten hold roughly 1.4%. In this sample, this clonotype is medium-sized (0.01 to 0.1%). The source is a man younger than 35 who had mild COVID-19 (a few samples of this study predate the infection). Cell type and time point are not known. The chain has TRBV7-9 and TRBJ2-4, with TRBD2 identical over 9 bases. Sequencing was carried out using PBMCs or a T cell subset sorted from them (not recorded which). CDR3 region: CASSASGGLAKNIQYF. As DNA, the CDR3 is TGTGCCAGCAGCGCCAGCGGGGGGCTAGCCAAAAACATTCAGTACTTC.